Following are 29 T cell receptor beta chains from one sample sequenced in a study of Graves' ophthalmopathy and Graves' hyperthyroidism. RNA transcripts were the source from which TCR beta CDR3 regions were amplified. HTBI-primed first-round RT-PCR preceded second-round multiplex PCR. Using its own MiXCR run on the multiplex PCR reads, TCRdb lists one record per CDR3 protein. Counted here are about 590,000 distinct CDR3 sequences, just under 40% occurring once; the ten biggest clones make up about 4%. Specimen: peripheral blood or thyroid tissue (not recorded which). These receptor sequences come from an adult man with Graves' hyperthyroidism.

This clonotype occurred many times. J is TRBJ2-2 and V is TRBV12-3 or TRBV12-4; D is perhaps TRBD2 (5 bases). Deletions cut 7 bases from V and 5 bases from J, with 8 bases between. The CDR3 has 12 residues. This CDR3 reads CASIGETGELFF. Written as DNA, the CDR3 is TGTGCCAGCATCGGGGAGACCGGGGAGCTGTTTTTT.

This chain uses TRBV2 with TRBJ2-3; D not certain. The CDR3 is made up of 11 amino acids. The germline gives CDR1 SNHLY, CDR2 FYNNEI. V dropped 7 bases and J dropped 3 bases, with 5 bases sitting between them. This CDR3 reads CASTETDTQYF. The CDR3 region has the DNA TGTGCCAGCACCGAGACAGATACGCAGTATTTT.

This chain connects TRBV29-1 to TRBJ2-3; D unresolved. The CDR3 covers 14 residues. Germline V gives CDR1 SQVTM, CDR2 ANQGSEA. The V gene lost 3 bases and the J gene lost 1 base, with 11 bases spanning the gap. The chain's CDR3 is CSVDAAWGTDTQYF. The CDR3 DNA reads TGCAGCGTTGATGCCGCCTGGGGCACAGATACGCAGTATTTT.

In regard to this clonotype: With a much larger clone just one base away, this may be a read error. The chain recombines TRBV12-3 or TRBV12-4 with TRBJ2-6, with 7 bases that match TRBD1. The CDR3 covers 14 residues. The CDR3 DNA reads as TGTGCCAGCAATGGACAGGAGGATCCCAACGTCCCGACTTTC. The encoded protein is CASNGQEDPNVPTF.

Many counts were recorded for this clonotype. The genes are TRBV19 and TRBJ1-1, with TRBD1 as a possible D gene (5 bases). Germline values: CDR1 LNHDA, CDR2 SQIVND (reference sequence). The V and J ends lost 6 bases and 3 bases respectively, with 17 bases between them. There are 15 residues in the CDR3. CDR3 bases: TGTGCCAGTAGCCCCCTTTACTCGGGGGACACTGAAGCTTTCTTT. Amino acid sequence: CASSPLYSGDTEAFF.

This CDR3 is CASSPGPTYGYTF. CDR3 sequence (DNA): TGTGCCAGCAGTCCGGGACCTACCTATGGCTACACCTTC. This chain links TRBV27 with TRBJ1-2; maybe TRBD1 (5 bases). The CDR3 runs to 13 residues. The V gene lost 5 bases and the J gene lost 4 bases, with 11 bases spanning the gap. From germline, CDR1 is MNHEY and CDR2 SMNVEV (reference sequence).

This chain links TRBV19 with TRBJ1-4; D may be TRBD1 (6 bases). Germline values: CDR1 LNHDA, CDR2 SQIVND (reference sequence). The CDR3 has 14 amino acids. Trimming cost V 3 bases and J 5 bases, with 10 bases left between them. This CDR3 reads CASSIPGANEKLFF. The CDR3 coding sequence is TGTGCCAGTAGTATTCCGGGGGCGAATGAAAAACTGTTTTTT.

The sample holds many counts of this clonotype. V usage is TRBV7-2 and J usage is TRBJ2-7, with 8 nucleotides matching TRBD1. The CDR3 consists of 14 residues. The germline V gene encodes CDR1 SGHTA and CDR2 FQGNSA. With 5 bases clipped from V and 6 bases from J, the junction kept 9 bases outside the gene matches. CDR3 amino acids: CASSLGTGIREQYF. The DNA for the CDR3 is TGTGCCAGCAGCCTCGGGACAGGTATACGCGAGCAGTACTTC.

In its sample, this clonotype was seen once. The rearrangement uses TRBV5-8 and TRBJ2-7; 9 positions match TRBD2. V shed 10 bases and J 3 bases; nucleotides not matched to a gene: 8. CDR3 size: 13 residues. Germline CDR1 reads SGHTS; CDR2 reads YDEGEE. CDR3 amino acids: CAHPSGTRYEQYF. The CDR3, as DNA: TGTGCCCACCCTAGCGGGACGCGCTACGAGCAGTACTTC.

This clonotype was seen ten or more times. For the CDR3, the DNA is TGTGCCAGCAGCTTCCTAGCGACCGGGGAGCTGTTTTTT. Translation: CASSFLATGELFF. This chain connects TRBV7-9 to TRBJ2-2; weak D call: TRBD2 (6 bases). CDR3 length equals 13 residues. The germline V gene encodes CDR1 SEHNR and CDR2 FQNEAQ (reference sequence). Trimming took 3 bases from V and 5 from J, leaving 7 bases between them. Variable domain in full (rest from reference TRBV7-9 and TRBJ2-2): DTGVSQNPRHKITKRGQNVTFRCDPISEHNRLYWYRQTLGQGPEFLTYFQNEAQLEKSRLLSDRFSAERPKGSFSTLEIQRTEQGDSAMYLCASSFLATGELFFGEGSRLTVL.

This clonotype was recorded many times. The gene calls are TRBV2 and TRBJ1-5, with a weak D call TRBD1 (5 bases). V lost 3 bases and J lost 4, with 13 bases in between. The germline V gene encodes CDR1 SNHLY and CDR2 FYNNEI. CDR3 length equals 15 residues. The CDR3 DNA reads as TGTGCCAGCAGTGAGCCAGGGTCTTCGAATCAGCCCCAGCATTTT. It encodes CASSEPGSSNQPQHF.

V usage is TRBV7-6 and J usage is TRBJ1-3, with a weak D call TRBD1 (5 bases). The CDR3 is 16 amino acids. Germline-derived CDR1 and CDR2 are SGHVS and FNYEAQ. V lost 0 bases and J lost 1, with 10 bases in between. The CDR3 region is CASSLAAGLSGNTIYF. Here the CDR3 DNA reads TGTGCCAGCAGCTTAGCTGCGGGGCTTTCTGGAAACACCATATATTTT.

This clonotype was found many times. V is TRBV10-3 and J is TRBJ2-2; 7 bases are a match to TRBD1. The CDR3 length is 13 residues. The germline CDR1 and CDR2 sequences are ENHRY and SYGVKD. Losses at the gene ends were 5 bases for V and 5 bases for J; bases not matched to a gene: 2. The CDR3 reads CAISPTGTGELFF. In nucleotides, the CDR3 is TGTGCCATCAGTCCGACAGGGACCGGGGAGCTGTTTTTT.

This clonotype was seen a few times. This chain connects TRBV6-1 to TRBJ1-1, with no clear D. In germline, CDR1 is MNHNS, CDR2 SASEGT. The length of the CDR3 is 13 residues. V shed 8 bases and J shed 1 base, with 11 bases lying between them. CDR3 region: CASVESGNTEAFF. CDR3 nucleotides: TGTGCCAGCGTAGAATCGGGGAACACTGAAGCTTTCTTT.

The chain has TRBV16 and TRBJ2-7, with 7 bases aligning to TRBD1. The V segment lost 0 bases and the J segment 6 bases; nucleotides outside the gene matches: 17. The CDR3 runs to 18 residues. Germline V gene lookup returns CDR1 KGHSY and CDR2 FQNENV. The CDR3 is CASSQSNYRGPPSGEQYF. The CDR3 bases are TGTGCCAGCAGCCAATCGAATTACAGGGGACCACCGTCGGGCGAGCAGTACTTC. Full variable domain (remainder filled in from reference TRBV16 and TRBJ2-7): GEEVAQTPKHLVRGEGQKAKLYCAPIKGHSYVFWYQQVLKNEFKFLISFQNENVFDETGMPKERFSAKCLPNSPCSLEIQATKLEDSAVYFCASSQSNYRGPPSGEQYFGPGTRLTVT.

There are many counts of this clonotype. The V gene is TRBV19, the J gene TRBJ1-5; 10 bases fit TRBD1. V shed 6 bases, J shed 1 base, and the junction held 3 bases outside the gene matches. Germline lookup yields CDR1 LNHDA and CDR2 SQIVND (reference sequence). CDR3 size: 15 residues. The CDR3 sequence: CASRGDRGSNQPQHF. In DNA form, the CDR3 reads TGTGCCAGTAGAGGGGACAGGGGCAGCAATCAGCCCCAGCATTTT.

This clonotype showed up many times. The chain has TRBV7-8 and TRBJ1-6, with a possible D match to TRBD1 (5 bases). Trimming removed 1 base at V and 0 bases at J, with 10 bases between. The CDR3 covers 17 residues. Germline lookup yields CDR1 SGHVS and CDR2 FQNEAQ. CDR3: CASSLVRGSSYNSPLHF. CDR3 in DNA: TGTGCCAGCAGCTTAGTACGGGGGAGCTCCTATAATTCACCCCTCCACTTT. Combining the CDR3 with reference TRBV7-8 and TRBJ1-6 gives the whole variable domain GAGVSQSPRYKVAKRGQDVALRCDPISGHVSLFWYQQALGQGPEFLTYFQNEAQLDKSGLPSDRFFAERPEGSVSTLKIQRTQQEDSAVYLCASSLVRGSSYNSPLHFGNGTRLTVT.

This clonotype was seen at least ten times. The chain recombines TRBV25-1 with TRBJ2-7; TRBD2 aligns across 12 bases. This CDR3 region has 16 residues. With 6 bases clipped from V and 6 bases from J, the junction kept 12 bases outside the gene matches. Germline values: CDR1 MGHDK, CDR2 SYGVNS. The CDR3 nucleotides are TGTGCCAGCAGCCAAACATCTAGCGGGAGGGCAGTCGAGCAGTACTTC. Translated: CASSQTSSGRAVEQYF.

The chain combines TRBV7-9 with TRBJ1-2; TRBD1 agrees at 10 bases. The germline V gene has CDR1 SEHNR and CDR2 FQNEAQ (reference sequence). There are 12 residues in the CDR3. The V segment lost 4 bases and the J segment 12 bases; nucleotides outside the gene matches: 5. This chain's CDR3 is CASSWRQGADTF. The CDR3 DNA is TGTGCCAGCAGCTGGAGACAGGGGGCAGACACCTTC.

This clonotype was detected many times. The V call is TRBV20-1, the J call TRBJ1-5; D gene uncertain. Trimming took 5 bases from V and 0 from J, leaving 11 bases between them. CDR3 size: 14 residues. Germline values: CDR1 DFQATT, CDR2 SNEGSKA (reference sequence). CDR3: CSAGPVYSNQPQHF. CDR3 coding DNA: TGCAGTGCTGGCCCGGTCTATAGCAATCAGCCCCAGCATTTT.

A few counts support this clonotype. The genes are TRBV7-9 and TRBJ1-3, with D hard to call. Between the trimmed V and J ends, which lost 5 bases and 1 base, there was a span of 9 bases. Germline V lookup: CDR1 SEHNR, CDR2 FQNEAQ (reference sequence). The length of the CDR3 is 14 residues. CDR3 region: CASSPSFSGNTIYF. The DNA for the CDR3 is TGTGCCAGCAGCCCGTCCTTTTCTGGAAACACCATATATTTT.

Comment on this clonotype: This clone may be a read error of a much larger clone one base away. The chain combines TRBV12-3 or TRBV12-4 with TRBJ1-5; the D is unclear. The CDR3 spans 12 residues. The V gene lost 5 bases and the J gene lost 5 bases, with 7 bases spanning the gap. This CDR3 reads CASSADDQPQHF. CDR3 nucleotide sequence: TGTGCCAGCAGTGCAGACGATCAGCCCCAGCATTTT.

This clonotype has a count of ten or more. V gene TRBV7-9 combines with J gene TRBJ2-7; 8 bases agree with TRBD1. J gave up 9 bases and V 1 base, and 2 bases lay outside the gene matches. The CDR3 length is 12 residues. Germline assignment: CDR1 SEHNR and CDR2 FQNEAQ (reference sequence). CDR3 DNA: TGTGCCAGCAGCTTAGATGGACAGGGGCAGTACTTC. Translated: CASSLDGQGQYF.

This clonotype was picked up many times. CDR3 nucleotides: TGCGCCAGCAGGTCGGACCGACAGGCCACTGAAGCTTTCTTT. This encodes CASRSDRQATEAFF. V usage is TRBV10-1 and J usage is TRBJ1-1; possibly TRBD1 for D (6 bases). The CDR3 covers 14 residues. Trimming cost V 6 bases and J 4 bases, with 15 bases left between them. Germline V gene data show CDR1 as WNHNN and CDR2 as SYGVQD (reference sequence).

This clonotype has just a few counts. This chain links TRBV27 with TRBJ1-5, with D uncertain. V lost 7 bases to trimming and J lost 1 base, with 5 bases between them. In germline, CDR1 is MNHEY, CDR2 SMNVEV (reference sequence). The CDR3 contains 12 residues. The CDR3 DNA reads as TGTGCCAGCACGGAGAGCAATCAGCCCCAGCATTTT. Translated, it gives CASTESNQPQHF.

This clonotype was counted only a few times. This chain links TRBV29-1 with TRBJ2-5; a weak D match, TRBD1 (6 bases). With 3 bases removed from V and 3 bases from J, the gap between germline ends came to 11 bases. The CDR3 contains 13 residues. Germline values: CDR1 SQVTM, CDR2 ANQGSEA. CDR3 nucleotide sequence: TGCAGCGTTGATGGGGACATAGAAGAGACCCAGTACTTC. Its protein is CSVDGDIEETQYF. The full variable domain, completed using reference TRBV29-1 and TRBJ2-5, is SAVISQKPSRDICQRGTSLTIQCQVDSQVTMMFWYRQQPGQSLTLIATANQGSEATYESGFVIDKFPISRPNLTFSTLTVSNMSPEDSSIYLCSVDGDIEETQYFGPGTRLLVL.

This chain links TRBV29-1 with TRBJ2-7, with 9 positions matching TRBD2. Germline-derived CDR1 and CDR2 are SQVTM and ANQGSEA. This CDR3 contains 12 residues. The J segment lost 7 bases and the V segment lost 6 bases, leaving 7 bases of the junction unmatched. CDR3 loop: CSVYSGSGEQYF. CDR3 nucleotides: TGCAGCGTCTATAGCGGGAGTGGGGAGCAGTACTTC.

The genes are TRBV10-1 and TRBJ2-7, with D possibly TRBD1 on 6 matching bases. The germline V gene has CDR1 WNHNN and CDR2 SYGVQD (reference sequence). Between the trimmed V and J ends, which lost 7 bases and 2 bases, there was a span of 9 bases. This CDR3 contains 12 residues. CDR3 sequence (DNA): TGCGCCAGCACGGGACAAACCTACGAGCAGTACTTC. Its protein product is CASTGQTYEQYF.

This chain joins TRBV29-1 and TRBJ1-1; the D gene is possibly TRBD1 (6 bases). This CDR3 has 14 residues. Trimming removed 8 bases at V and 2 bases at J, with 18 bases between. Germline-derived CDR1 and CDR2 are SQVTM and ANQGSEA. The CDR3 reads CSSRVTGGNTEAFF. CDR3 nucleotide sequence: TGCAGCAGTAGGGTAACGGGGGGCAACACTGAAGCTTTCTTT.